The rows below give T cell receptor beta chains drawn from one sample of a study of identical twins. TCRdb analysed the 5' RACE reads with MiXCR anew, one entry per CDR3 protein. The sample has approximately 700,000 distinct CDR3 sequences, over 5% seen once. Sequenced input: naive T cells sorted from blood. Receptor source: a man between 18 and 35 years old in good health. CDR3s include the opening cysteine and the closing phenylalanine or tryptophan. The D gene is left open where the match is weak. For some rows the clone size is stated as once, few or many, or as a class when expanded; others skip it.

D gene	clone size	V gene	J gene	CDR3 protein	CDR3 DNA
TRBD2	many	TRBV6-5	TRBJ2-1	CASSYGTSGADEQFF	TGTGCCAGCAGTTACGGGACTAGCGGGGCCGATGAGCAGTTCTTC
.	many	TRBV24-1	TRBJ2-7	CATSKGGLGTYEQYF	TGTGCCACCAGTAAGGGGGGTCTAGGGACCTACGAGCAGTACTTC
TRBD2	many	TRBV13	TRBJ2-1	CASSSPSGGTSGNNEQFF	TGTGCCAGCAGCTCCCCGTCGGGGGGGACTAGCGGCAACAATGAGCAGTTCTTC
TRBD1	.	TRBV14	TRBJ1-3	CASSSGTGTGNTIYF	TGTGCCAGCAGCTCCGGGACAGGGACTGGAAACACCATATATTTT
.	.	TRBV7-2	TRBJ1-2	CASSPVGAGPYGYTF	TGTGCCAGCAGCCCTGTAGGGGCTGGCCCATATGGCTACACCTTC
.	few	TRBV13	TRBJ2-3	CASSLKGRHTQYF	TGTGCCAGCAGCTTGAAGGGGCGACATACGCAGTATTTT
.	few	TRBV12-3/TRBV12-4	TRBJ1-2	CASSLKQGGGYTF	TGTGCCAGCAGTTTAAAACAGGGTGGCGGCTACACCTTC
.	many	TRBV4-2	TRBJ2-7	CASRRTTYEQYF	TGTGCCAGCAGGCGGACTACTTACGAGCAGTACTTC
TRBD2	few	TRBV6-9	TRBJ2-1	CASSFLREWINNEQFF	TGTGCCAGCAGTTTTCTGCGGGAGTGGATAAACAATGAGCAGTTCTTC
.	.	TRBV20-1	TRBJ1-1	CSAIIGPNTEAFF	TGCAGTGCTATCATAGGGCCCAACACTGAAGCTTTCTTT
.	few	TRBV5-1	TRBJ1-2	CASSTGRLDYGYTF	TGCGCCAGCAGCACGGGACGGCTGGACTATGGCTACACCTTC
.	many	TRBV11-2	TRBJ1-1	CASSLDLGTEAFF	TGTGCCAGCAGCTTAGATCTTGGGACAGAAGCTTTCTTT
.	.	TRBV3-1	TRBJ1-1	CASSRTSGGAFF	TGTGCCAGCAGCCGCACGTCGGGTGGAGCTTTCTTT
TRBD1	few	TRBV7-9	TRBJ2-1	CASSRQGRNNEQFF	TGTGCCAGCAGCCGACAGGGGCGAAACAATGAGCAGTTCTTC
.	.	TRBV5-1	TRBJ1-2	CASSFRDTGDYGYTF	TGCGCCAGCAGCTTCCGGGACACAGGCGACTATGGCTACACCTTC